This is a list of T cell receptor beta chains from one sample in a study of OX40 agonist ivuxolimab in advanced cancers. Libraries were prepared by immunoSEQ multiplex PCR; TCRdb keeps only in-frame clonotypes and omits some of them. The sample includes about 86,000 clones, about 89% of them seen just once. The specimen was CD4+ or CD8+ T cells sorted from blood, collected in a trial of the OX40 agonist ivuxolimab. Source of these receptors: an adult with an advanced solid tumor such as melanoma, head and neck, liver or kidney cancer. Each CDR3 is given with its conserved first and last residue. The order of the fields is clone size, D gene, V gene, J gene, CDR3 protein, CDR3 DNA. A D gene is named only where the DNA matches it firmly. Not every row has a clone size; where given, it reads once, few, many or a size class.

abundance: NA
d_gene: NA
v_gene: TRBV19
j_gene: TRBJ2-2
CDR3aa: CASSIESGGNTGELFF
CDR3nt: TGTGCCAGTAGTATAGAATCGGGCGGGAACACCGGGGAGCTGTTTTTT

abundance: NA
d_gene: NA
v_gene: TRBV30
j_gene: TRBJ2-1
CDR3aa: CAWTAGSYSEQFF
CDR3nt: TGTGCCTGGACCGCGGGGTCTTATTCCGAGCAGTTCTTC

abundance: NA
d_gene: NA
v_gene: TRBV6-5
j_gene: TRBJ2-7
CDR3aa: CASKGQQYF
CDR3nt: TGTGCCAGCAAAGGACAGCAGTACTTC

abundance: NA
d_gene: TRBD2
v_gene: TRBV7-6
j_gene: TRBJ2-2
CDR3aa: CASSLGLVIGELFF
CDR3nt: TGTGCCAGCAGCTTGGGACTAGTTATCGGGGAGCTGTTTTTT

abundance: NA
d_gene: TRBD2
v_gene: TRBV5-1
j_gene: TRBJ2-7
CDR3aa: CASSWTSGIYEQYF
CDR3nt: TGCGCCAGCAGTTGGACTAGCGGCATATACGAGCAGTACTTC

abundance: NA
d_gene: TRBD1
v_gene: TRBV19
j_gene: TRBJ2-1
CDR3aa: CASSVRQGTYNEQFF
CDR3nt: TGTGCCAGTAGTGTTCGACAGGGCACGTACAATGAGCAGTTCTTC

abundance: NA
d_gene: TRBD1
v_gene: TRBV19
j_gene: TRBJ2-7
CDR3aa: CASSAGQGAVYEQYF
CDR3nt: TGTGCCAGTAGCGCGGGACAGGGGGCAGTCTACGAGCAGTACTTC

abundance: NA
d_gene: NA
v_gene: TRBV6-1
j_gene: TRBJ2-1
CDR3aa: CASSEVMRLNEQFF
CDR3nt: TGTGCCAGCAGTGAAGTTATGAGATTGAATGAGCAGTTCTTC

abundance: NA
d_gene: TRBD1
v_gene: TRBV6-1
j_gene: TRBJ1-5
CDR3aa: CASSGQGEVIWNQPQHF
CDR3nt: TGTGCCAGCAGTGGCCAGGGGGAAGTAATTTGGAATCAGCCCCAGCATTTT

abundance: NA
d_gene: NA
v_gene: TRBV19
j_gene: TRBJ1-5
CDR3aa: CASSIGVGVGPFQPQHF
CDR3nt: TGTGCCAGTAGTATTGGTGTGGGCGTTGGCCCCTTCCAGCCCCAGCATTTT

abundance: NA
d_gene: NA
v_gene: TRBV7-2
j_gene: TRBJ1-5
CDR3aa: CASSFYQGKPQHF
CDR3nt: TGTGCCAGCAGCTTCTATCAGGGAAAGCCCCAGCATTTT

abundance: NA
d_gene: NA
v_gene: TRBV7-9
j_gene: TRBJ2-7
CDR3aa: CASSSFDTLSYEQYF
CDR3nt: TGTGCCAGCAGCTCCTTCGACACTTTGTCCTACGAGCAGTACTTC

abundance: NA
d_gene: TRBD2
v_gene: TRBV29-1
j_gene: TRBJ2-7
CDR3aa: CSVRSSGTYEQYF
CDR3nt: TGCAGCGTTCGGTCTAGCGGTACCTACGAGCAGTACTTC

abundance: once
d_gene: TRBD1
v_gene: TRBV11-3
j_gene: TRBJ2-5
CDR3aa: CASSLGTGRETQYF
CDR3nt: TGTGCCAGCAGCTTGGGGACAGGGCGAGAGACCCAGTACTTC

abundance: once
d_gene: NA
v_gene: TRBV30
j_gene: TRBJ2-1
CDR3aa: CAWSVPPGSFYYNEQFF
CDR3nt: TGTGCCTGGAGTGTACCACCAGGCAGTTTTTACTACAATGAGCAGTTCTTC

abundance: NA
d_gene: TRBD1
v_gene: TRBV7-9
j_gene: TRBJ1-2
CDR3aa: CASSTPGQGIYGYTF
CDR3nt: TGTGCCAGCAGCACACCGGGACAGGGGATCTATGGCTACACCTTC

abundance: NA
d_gene: NA
v_gene: TRBV7-8
j_gene: TRBJ2-1
CDR3aa: CASRSAAVEQFF
CDR3nt: TGTGCCAGCAGATCGGCGGCCGTTGAGCAGTTCTTC

abundance: NA
d_gene: NA
v_gene: TRBV5-1
j_gene: TRBJ2-7
CDR3aa: CASSFQGSHEQYF
CDR3nt: TGCGCCAGCAGCTTCCAGGGGAGCCACGAGCAGTACTTC

abundance: NA
d_gene: NA
v_gene: TRBV28
j_gene: TRBJ1-4
CDR3aa: CASSLGLHTEKLFF
CDR3nt: TGTGCCAGCAGTTTGGGACTCCATACCGAAAAACTGTTTTTT

abundance: NA
d_gene: TRBD1
v_gene: TRBV19
j_gene: TRBJ2-7
CDR3aa: CASSDRGTYEQYF
CDR3nt: TGTGCCAGTAGTGACAGGGGGACCTACGAGCAGTACTTC

abundance: NA
d_gene: NA
v_gene: TRBV11-3
j_gene: TRBJ2-7
CDR3aa: CASSRWGDEPYEQYF
CDR3nt: TGTGCCAGCAGCCGTTGGGGAGACGAACCCTACGAGCAGTACTTC

abundance: NA
d_gene: TRBD2
v_gene: TRBV7-9
j_gene: TRBJ2-3
CDR3aa: CASSLPSGSAADTQYF
CDR3nt: TGTGCCAGCAGCTTACCTAGCGGGAGCGCCGCAGATACGCAGTATTTT

abundance: NA
d_gene: NA
v_gene: TRBV5-6
j_gene: TRBJ2-7
CDR3aa: CASSLDGGAYEQYF
CDR3nt: TGTGCCAGCAGCTTGGATGGAGGGGCCTACGAGCAGTACTTC

abundance: NA
d_gene: NA
v_gene: TRBV6-5
j_gene: TRBJ2-5
CDR3aa: CASGYSTRGQETQYF
CDR3nt: TGTGCCAGCGGCTATTCGACTCGGGGCCAAGAGACCCAGTACTTC

abundance: NA
d_gene: NA
v_gene: TRBV5-1
j_gene: TRBJ2-7
CDR3aa: CASSLGGLDGFYEQYF
CDR3nt: TGCGCCAGCAGCTTGGGGGGGCTAGATGGATTTTACGAGCAGTACTTC

abundance: NA
d_gene: TRBD2
v_gene: TRBV27
j_gene: TRBJ2-7
CDR3aa: CASSLTGGEQYF
CDR3nt: TGTGCCAGCAGTTTAACGGGAGGCGAGCAGTACTTC

abundance: NA
d_gene: NA
v_gene: TRBV20-1
j_gene: TRBJ2-1
CDR3aa: CSVDFPEQFF
CDR3nt: TGCAGCGTCGACTTTCCGGAGCAGTTCTTC

abundance: NA
d_gene: NA
v_gene: TRBV21-1
j_gene: TRBJ1-5
CDR3aa: CASSKADEGNQPQHF
CDR3nt: TGTGCCAGCAGCAAAGCCGACGAGGGCAATCAGCCCCAGCATTTT

abundance: NA
d_gene: NA
v_gene: TRBV21-1
j_gene: TRBJ2-7
CDR3aa: CASSSRSGGPVYEQYF
CDR3nt: TGTGCCAGCAGCAGTCGGTCGGGAGGGCCGGTTTACGAGCAGTACTTC

abundance: once
d_gene: TRBD1
v_gene: TRBV19
j_gene: TRBJ1-1
CDR3aa: CASSRQGKNTEAFF
CDR3nt: TGTGCCAGTAGCAGACAGGGGAAGAACACTGAAGCTTTCTTT

abundance: once
d_gene: NA
v_gene: TRBV9
j_gene: TRBJ1-1
CDR3aa: CASSVDWTMNTEAFF
CDR3nt: TGTGCCAGCAGCGTAGATTGGACCATGAACACTGAAGCTTTCTTT

abundance: NA
d_gene: NA
v_gene: TRBV18
j_gene: TRBJ2-1
CDR3aa: CASSPSRQIESAYNEQFF
CDR3nt: TGTGCCAGCTCACCATCCCGACAGATAGAATCCGCCTACAATGAGCAGTTCTTC

abundance: NA
d_gene: NA
v_gene: TRBV10-1
j_gene: TRBJ2-7
CDR3aa: CAKILGGEQYF
CDR3nt: TGCGCCAAAATCCTAGGGGGTGAGCAGTACTTC

abundance: NA
d_gene: TRBD2
v_gene: TRBV6-5
j_gene: TRBJ2-1
CDR3aa: CASSSSGSDYNEQFF
CDR3nt: TGTGCCAGCAGTTCTAGCGGGAGCGACTACAATGAGCAGTTCTTC

abundance: NA
d_gene: NA
v_gene: TRBV4-1
j_gene: TRBJ1-5
CDR3aa: CASRPWSDSNQPQHF
CDR3nt: TGCGCCAGCAGACCCTGGTCCGATAGCAATCAGCCCCAGCATTTT

abundance: NA
d_gene: TRBD1
v_gene: TRBV4-1
j_gene: TRBJ2-7
CDR3aa: CASGDGQGGIYEQYF
CDR3nt: TGCGCCAGCGGCGACGGACAGGGTGGTATCTACGAGCAGTACTTC

abundance: NA
d_gene: NA
v_gene: TRBV4-1
j_gene: TRBJ2-5
CDR3aa: CASSQDRGGETQYF
CDR3nt: TGCGCCAGCAGCCAAGACAGGGGAGGAGAGACCCAGTACTTC

abundance: NA
d_gene: NA
v_gene: TRBV6-1
j_gene: TRBJ2-1
CDR3aa: CASRASHYNEQFF
CDR3nt: TGTGCCAGCAGGGCTAGCCACTACAATGAGCAGTTCTTC

abundance: NA
d_gene: NA
v_gene: TRBV9
j_gene: TRBJ1-1
CDR3aa: CASSGDKAFF
CDR3nt: TGTGCCAGCAGCGGGGACAAGGCTTTCTTT

abundance: NA
d_gene: TRBD2
v_gene: TRBV5-4
j_gene: TRBJ2-1
CDR3aa: CASSLGLAGLNEQFF
CDR3nt: TGTGCCAGCAGCTTAGGACTAGCGGGACTCAATGAGCAGTTCTTC

abundance: few
d_gene: NA
v_gene: TRBV7-9
j_gene: TRBJ2-3
CDR3aa: CASSLAVQAITDTQYF
CDR3nt: TGTGCCAGCAGCTTAGCGGTGCAGGCGATCACAGATACGCAGTATTTT

abundance: NA
d_gene: NA
v_gene: TRBV25-1
j_gene: TRBJ2-7
CDR3aa: CASSEAQAFEQYF
CDR3nt: TGTGCCAGCAGTGAGGCCCAGGCCTTCGAGCAGTACTTC

abundance: once
d_gene: TRBD1
v_gene: TRBV11-3
j_gene: TRBJ2-2
CDR3aa: CASSFRDRVKTGELFF
CDR3nt: TGTGCCAGCAGCTTTCGGGACAGGGTTAAAACCGGGGAGCTGTTTTTT

abundance: NA
d_gene: NA
v_gene: TRBV27
j_gene: TRBJ1-2
CDR3aa: CASSSGEGYTF
CDR3nt: TGTGCCAGCAGTTCAGGGGAAGGCTACACCTTC

abundance: NA
d_gene: NA
v_gene: TRBV27
j_gene: TRBJ2-3
CDR3aa: CASSLGGRMADTQYF
CDR3nt: TGTGCCAGCAGTTTAGGTGGGAGGATGGCAGATACGCAGTATTTT

abundance: NA
d_gene: NA
v_gene: TRBV5-4
j_gene: TRBJ2-5
CDR3aa: CASSLVGGGIETQYF
CDR3nt: TGTGCCAGCAGCTTGGTGGGAGGGGGGATAGAGACCCAGTACTTC

abundance: NA
d_gene: NA
v_gene: TRBV5-8
j_gene: TRBJ2-7
CDR3aa: CASRRKDRWDEYEQYF
CDR3nt: TGTGCCAGCCGCAGAAAAGACAGGTGGGACGAGTACGAGCAGTACTTC

abundance: NA
d_gene: NA
v_gene: TRBV30
j_gene: TRBJ1-4
CDR3aa: CAWSVWRQGNEKLFF
CDR3nt: TGTGCCTGGAGTGTATGGAGGCAGGGAAATGAAAAACTGTTTTTT

abundance: NA
d_gene: TRBD2
v_gene: TRBV10-3
j_gene: TRBJ2-5
CDR3aa: CAIATQREETQYF
CDR3nt: TGTGCCATCGCGACCCAGCGGGAGGAGACCCAGTACTTC

abundance: NA
d_gene: TRBD1
v_gene: TRBV6-6
j_gene: TRBJ1-1
CDR3aa: CASSHTGGLLNTEAFF
CDR3nt: TGTGCCAGCAGTCATACAGGGGGACTCTTGAACACTGAAGCTTTCTTT

abundance: NA
d_gene: TRBD2
v_gene: TRBV11-3
j_gene: TRBJ2-5
CDR3aa: CASSLLTAGDTQYF
CDR3nt: TGTGCCAGCAGCCTACTTACAGCGGGGGATACCCAGTACTTC

abundance: once
d_gene: TRBD2
v_gene: TRBV6-5
j_gene: TRBJ2-7
CDR3aa: CASSYATSGSSEQYF
CDR3nt: TGTGCCAGCAGTTACGCGACTAGCGGGAGTAGCGAGCAGTACTTC

abundance: NA
d_gene: TRBD2
v_gene: TRBV29-1
j_gene: TRBJ2-7
CDR3aa: CSAGILAGASYEQYF
CDR3nt: TGCAGCGCGGGCATACTAGCGGGGGCTTCCTACGAGCAGTACTTC

abundance: few
d_gene: NA
v_gene: TRBV6-1
j_gene: TRBJ2-6
CDR3aa: CASSDEGTGANVLTF
CDR3nt: TGTGCCAGCAGTGACGAGGGAACTGGGGCCAACGTCCTGACTTTC